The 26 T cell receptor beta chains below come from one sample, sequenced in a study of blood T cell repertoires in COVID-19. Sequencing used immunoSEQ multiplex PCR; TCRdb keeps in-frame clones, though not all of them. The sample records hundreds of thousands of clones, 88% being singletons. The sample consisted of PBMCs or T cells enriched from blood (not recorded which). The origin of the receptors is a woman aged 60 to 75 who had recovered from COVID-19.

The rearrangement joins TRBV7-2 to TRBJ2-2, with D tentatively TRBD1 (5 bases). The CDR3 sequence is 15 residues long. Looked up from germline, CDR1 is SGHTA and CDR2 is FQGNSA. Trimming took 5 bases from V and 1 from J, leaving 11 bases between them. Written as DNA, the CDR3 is TGTGCCAGCAGCGCCCGACAGAAGAACACCGGGGAGCTGTTTTTT. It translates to CASSARQKNTGELFF.

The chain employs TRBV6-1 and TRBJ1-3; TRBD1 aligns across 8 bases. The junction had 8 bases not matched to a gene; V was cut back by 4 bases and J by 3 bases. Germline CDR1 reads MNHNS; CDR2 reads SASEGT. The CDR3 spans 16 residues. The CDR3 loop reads CASSAGTGGGGNTIYF. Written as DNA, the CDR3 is TGTGCCAGCAGTGCGGGGACAGGCGGAGGTGGAAACACCATATATTTT.

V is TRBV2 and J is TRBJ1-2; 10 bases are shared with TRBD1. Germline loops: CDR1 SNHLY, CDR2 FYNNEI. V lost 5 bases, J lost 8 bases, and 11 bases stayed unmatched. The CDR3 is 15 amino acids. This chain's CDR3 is CASSKGDRGGGGYTF. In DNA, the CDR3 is TGTGCCAGCAGTAAGGGGGACAGGGGAGGTGGCGGCTACACCTTC.

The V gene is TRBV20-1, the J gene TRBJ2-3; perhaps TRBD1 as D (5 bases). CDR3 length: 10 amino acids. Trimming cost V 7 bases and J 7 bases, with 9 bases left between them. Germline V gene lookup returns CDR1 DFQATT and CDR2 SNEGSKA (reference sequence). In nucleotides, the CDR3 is TGCAGTGGACAGTCAAATACGCAGTATTTT. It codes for CSGQSNTQYF.

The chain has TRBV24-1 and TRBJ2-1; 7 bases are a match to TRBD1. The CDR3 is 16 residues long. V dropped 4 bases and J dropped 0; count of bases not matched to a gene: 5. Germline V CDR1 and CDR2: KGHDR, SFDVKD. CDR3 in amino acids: CATSDQSGGSYNEQFF. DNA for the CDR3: TGTGCCACCAGTGACCAGTCAGGGGGCTCCTACAATGAGCAGTTCTTC.

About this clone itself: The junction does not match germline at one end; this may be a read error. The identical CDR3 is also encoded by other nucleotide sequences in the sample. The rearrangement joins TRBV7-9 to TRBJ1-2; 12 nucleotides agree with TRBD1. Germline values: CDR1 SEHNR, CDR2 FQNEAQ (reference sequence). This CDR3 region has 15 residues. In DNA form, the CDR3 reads TGTGCCAGTAGCTCCCCCGGGACAGGGGGCACTGGCTACACCTTC. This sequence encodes CASSSPGTGGTGYTF.

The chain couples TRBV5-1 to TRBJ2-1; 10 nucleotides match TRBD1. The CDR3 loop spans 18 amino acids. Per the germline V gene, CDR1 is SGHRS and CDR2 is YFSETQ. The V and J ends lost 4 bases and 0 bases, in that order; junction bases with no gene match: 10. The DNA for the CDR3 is TGCGCCAGCAGCCCTGGACAGGGGGGGATTAGCTCCTACAATGAGCAGTTCTTC. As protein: CASSPGQGGISSYNEQFF.

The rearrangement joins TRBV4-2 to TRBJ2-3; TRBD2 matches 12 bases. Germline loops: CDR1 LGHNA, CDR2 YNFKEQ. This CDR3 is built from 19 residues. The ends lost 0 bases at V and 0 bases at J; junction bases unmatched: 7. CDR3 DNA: TGTGCCAGCAGCCAAGAGGCAGGACTAGCGGGGATGAGCACAGATACGCAGTATTTT. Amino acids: CASSQEAGLAGMSTDTQYF.

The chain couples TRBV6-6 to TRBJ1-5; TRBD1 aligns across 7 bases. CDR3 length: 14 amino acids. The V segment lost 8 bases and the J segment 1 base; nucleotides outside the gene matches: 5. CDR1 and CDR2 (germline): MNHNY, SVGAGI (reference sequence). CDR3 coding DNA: TGTGCCAGCTCAGGGGGTCAGAGCAATCAGCCCCAGCATTTT. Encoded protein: CASSGGQSNQPQHF.

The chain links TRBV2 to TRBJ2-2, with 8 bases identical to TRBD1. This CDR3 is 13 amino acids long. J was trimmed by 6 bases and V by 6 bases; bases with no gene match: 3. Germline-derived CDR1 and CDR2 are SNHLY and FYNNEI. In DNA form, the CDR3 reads TGTGCCAGCAGAAGACAGGGGCCCGGGGAGCTGTTTTTT. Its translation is CASRRQGPGELFF.

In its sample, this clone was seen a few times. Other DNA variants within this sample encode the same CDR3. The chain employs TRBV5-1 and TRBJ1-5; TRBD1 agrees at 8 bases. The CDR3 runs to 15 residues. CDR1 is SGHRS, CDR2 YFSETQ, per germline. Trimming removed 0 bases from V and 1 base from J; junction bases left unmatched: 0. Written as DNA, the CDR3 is TGCGCCAGCAGCTTGGGACAGGGGAGCAATCAGCCCCAGCATTTT. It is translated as CASSLGQGSNQPQHF.

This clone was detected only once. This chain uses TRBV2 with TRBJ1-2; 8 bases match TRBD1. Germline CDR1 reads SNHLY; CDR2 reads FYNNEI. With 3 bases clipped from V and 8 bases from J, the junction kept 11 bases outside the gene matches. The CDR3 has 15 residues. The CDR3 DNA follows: TGTGCCAGCAGTGAGCGCGGACAGGGTTTGGGAGGCTACACCTTC. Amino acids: CASSERGQGLGGYTF.

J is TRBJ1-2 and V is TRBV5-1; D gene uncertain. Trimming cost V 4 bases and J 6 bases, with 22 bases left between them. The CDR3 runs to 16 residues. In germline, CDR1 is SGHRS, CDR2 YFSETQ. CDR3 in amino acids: CASSPTSFGERDGYTF. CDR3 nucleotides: TGCGCCAGCAGCCCGACAAGTTTCGGGGAGAGAGATGGCTACACCTTC.

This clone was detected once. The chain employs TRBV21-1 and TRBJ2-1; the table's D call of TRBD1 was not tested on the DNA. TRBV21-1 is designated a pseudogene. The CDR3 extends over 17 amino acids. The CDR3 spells CASSFYYRDRRYNEQFF. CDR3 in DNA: TGTGCCAGCAGCTTCTACTACCGGGACAGGAGATACAATGAGCAGTTCTTC.

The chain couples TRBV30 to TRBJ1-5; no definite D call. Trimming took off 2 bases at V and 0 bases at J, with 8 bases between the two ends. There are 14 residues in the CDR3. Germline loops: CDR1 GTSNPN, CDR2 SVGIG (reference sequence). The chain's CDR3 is CAWSSGNSNQPQHF. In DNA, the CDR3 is TGTGCCTGGAGTTCCGGGAATAGCAATCAGCCCCAGCATTTT.

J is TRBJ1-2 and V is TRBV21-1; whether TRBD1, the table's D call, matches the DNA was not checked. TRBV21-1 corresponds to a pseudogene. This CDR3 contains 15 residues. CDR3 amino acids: CASSPMDRGNYGYTF. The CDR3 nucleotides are TGTGCCAGCAGCCCAATGGACAGGGGGAACTATGGCTACACCTTC.

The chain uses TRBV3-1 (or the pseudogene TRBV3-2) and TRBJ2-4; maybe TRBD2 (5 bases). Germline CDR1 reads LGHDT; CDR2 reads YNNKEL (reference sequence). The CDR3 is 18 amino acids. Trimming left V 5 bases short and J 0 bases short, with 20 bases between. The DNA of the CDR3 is TGTGCCAGCAGCTCTTGGACGGGAACGCCAATAGCCAAAAACATTCAGTACTTC. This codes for CASSSWTGTPIAKNIQYF.

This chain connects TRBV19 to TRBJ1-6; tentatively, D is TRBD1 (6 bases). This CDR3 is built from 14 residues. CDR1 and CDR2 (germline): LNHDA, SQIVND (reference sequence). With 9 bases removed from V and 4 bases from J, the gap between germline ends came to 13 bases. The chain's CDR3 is CASDQGTYNSPLHF. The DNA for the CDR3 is TGTGCCAGCGACCAGGGGACGTATAATTCACCCCTCCACTTT.

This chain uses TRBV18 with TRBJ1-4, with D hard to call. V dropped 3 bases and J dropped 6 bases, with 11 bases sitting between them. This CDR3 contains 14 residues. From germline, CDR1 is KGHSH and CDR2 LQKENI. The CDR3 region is CASSPPGSYEKLFF. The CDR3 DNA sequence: TGTGCCAGCTCACCCCCGGGATCCTATGAAAAACTGTTTTTT. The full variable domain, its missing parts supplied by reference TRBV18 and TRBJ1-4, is NAGVMQNPRHLVRRRGQEARLRCSPMKGHSHVYWYRQLPEEGLKFMVYLQKENIIDESGMPKERFSAEFPKEGPSILRIQQVVRGDSAAYFCASSPPGSYEKLFFGSGTQLSVL.

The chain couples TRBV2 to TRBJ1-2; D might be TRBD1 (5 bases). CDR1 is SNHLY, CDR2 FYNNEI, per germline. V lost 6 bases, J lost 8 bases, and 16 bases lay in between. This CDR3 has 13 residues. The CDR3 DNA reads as TGTGCCAGCAGGGACACAGCCGTCGGGGGCTACACCTTC. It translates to CASRDTAVGGYTF.

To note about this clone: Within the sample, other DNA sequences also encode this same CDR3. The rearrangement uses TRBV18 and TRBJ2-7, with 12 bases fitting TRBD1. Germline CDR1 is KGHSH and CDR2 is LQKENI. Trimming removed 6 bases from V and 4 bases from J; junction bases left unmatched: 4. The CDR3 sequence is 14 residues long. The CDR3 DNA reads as TGTGCCAGCTCCAGGGGACAGGGGGCTTACGAGCAGTACGTC. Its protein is CASSRGQGAYEQYV.

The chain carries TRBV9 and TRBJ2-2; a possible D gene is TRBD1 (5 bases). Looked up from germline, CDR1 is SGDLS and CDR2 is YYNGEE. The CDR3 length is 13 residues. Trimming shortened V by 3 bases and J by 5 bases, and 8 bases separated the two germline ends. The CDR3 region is CASSATVTGELFF. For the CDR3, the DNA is TGTGCCAGCAGCGCGACAGTGACCGGGGAGCTGTTTTTT.

Here the CDR3 reads CASSLGPSQGEKLFF. CDR3 DNA sequence: TGCGCCAGCAGCTTAGGCCCCTCTCAGGGAGAAAAACTGTTTTTT. J is TRBJ1-4 and V is TRBV5-1; D is perhaps TRBD1 (5 bases). Trimming cost V 2 bases and J 8 bases, with 16 bases left between them. Germline V lookup: CDR1 SGHRS, CDR2 YFSETQ. The CDR3 is 15 amino acids.

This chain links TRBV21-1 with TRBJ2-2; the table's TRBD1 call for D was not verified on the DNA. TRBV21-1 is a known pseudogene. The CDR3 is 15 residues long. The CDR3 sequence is CASSNLGAETGELFF. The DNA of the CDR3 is TGTGCCAGCAGCAATCTGGGGGCGGAGACCGGGGAGCTGTTTTTT.

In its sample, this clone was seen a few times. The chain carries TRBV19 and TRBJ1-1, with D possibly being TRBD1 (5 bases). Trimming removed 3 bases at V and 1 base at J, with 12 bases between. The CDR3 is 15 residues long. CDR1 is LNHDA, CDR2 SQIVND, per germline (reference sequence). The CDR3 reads CASSMGDGGNTEAFF. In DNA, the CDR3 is TGTGCCAGTAGTATGGGCGACGGGGGGAACACTGAAGCTTTCTTT.

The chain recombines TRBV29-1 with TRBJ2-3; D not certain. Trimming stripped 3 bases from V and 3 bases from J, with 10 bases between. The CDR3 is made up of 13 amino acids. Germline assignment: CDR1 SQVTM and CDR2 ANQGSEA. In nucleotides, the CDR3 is TGCAGCGTTGAGTCCCAGGATACAGATACGCAGTATTTT. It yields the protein CSVESQDTDTQYF.